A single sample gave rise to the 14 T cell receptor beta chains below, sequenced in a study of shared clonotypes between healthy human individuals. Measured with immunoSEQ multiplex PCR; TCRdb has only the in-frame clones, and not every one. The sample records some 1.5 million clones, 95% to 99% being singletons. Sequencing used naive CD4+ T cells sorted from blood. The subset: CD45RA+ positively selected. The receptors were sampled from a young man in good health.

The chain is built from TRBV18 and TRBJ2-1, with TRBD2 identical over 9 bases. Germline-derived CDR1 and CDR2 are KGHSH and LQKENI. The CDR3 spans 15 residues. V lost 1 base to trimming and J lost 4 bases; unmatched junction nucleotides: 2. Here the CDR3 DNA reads TGTGCCAGCTCACCACGGACTAGCGTATACAATGAGCAGTTCTTC. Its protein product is CASSPRTSVYNEQFF.

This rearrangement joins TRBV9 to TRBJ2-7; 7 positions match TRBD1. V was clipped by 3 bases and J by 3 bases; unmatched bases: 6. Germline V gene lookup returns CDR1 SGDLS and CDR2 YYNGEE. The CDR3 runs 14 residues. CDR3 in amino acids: CASSASRDSYEQYF. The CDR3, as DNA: TGTGCCAGCAGCGCTTCCCGGGACAGCTACGAGCAGTACTTC.

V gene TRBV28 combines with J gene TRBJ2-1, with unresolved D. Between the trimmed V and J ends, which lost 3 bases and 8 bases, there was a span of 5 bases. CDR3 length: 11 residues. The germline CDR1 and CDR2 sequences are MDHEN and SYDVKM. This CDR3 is CASSLGYEQFF. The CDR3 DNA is TGTGCCAGCAGTTTGGGTTATGAGCAGTTCTTC.

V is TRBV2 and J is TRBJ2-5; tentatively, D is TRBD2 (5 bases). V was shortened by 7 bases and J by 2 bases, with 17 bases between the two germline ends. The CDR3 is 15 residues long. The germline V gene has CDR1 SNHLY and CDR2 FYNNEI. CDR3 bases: TGTGCCAGCATGCGCCAGCCCCGGGGTCAAGAGACCCAGTACTTC. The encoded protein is CASMRQPRGQETQYF.

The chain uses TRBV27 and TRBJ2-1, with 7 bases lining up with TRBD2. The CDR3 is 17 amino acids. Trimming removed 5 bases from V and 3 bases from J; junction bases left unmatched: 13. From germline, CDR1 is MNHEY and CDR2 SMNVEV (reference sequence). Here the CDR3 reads CASSPTRGRGSYNEQFF. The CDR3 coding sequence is TGTGCCAGCAGTCCAACACGGGGTCGCGGGAGCTACAATGAGCAGTTCTTC.

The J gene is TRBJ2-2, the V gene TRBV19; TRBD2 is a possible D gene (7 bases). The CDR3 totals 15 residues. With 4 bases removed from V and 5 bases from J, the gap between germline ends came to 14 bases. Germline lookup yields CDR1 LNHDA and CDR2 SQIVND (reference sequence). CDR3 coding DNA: TGTGCCAGTAGTAGTAGCAGGGGAGGGACCGGGGAGCTGTTTTTT. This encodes CASSSSRGGTGELFF.

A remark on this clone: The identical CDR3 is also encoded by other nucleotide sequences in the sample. CDR3 sequence: CASSPGRGDQPQHF. As DNA, the CDR3 is TGTGCCAGCTCACCAGGTCGGGGTGATCAGCCCCAGCATTTT. This sequence joins TRBV18 and TRBJ1-5, with D hard to call. The V gene's germline CDR1 is KGHSH and CDR2 LQKENI. V lost 2 bases, J lost 5 bases, and 10 bases lay in between. This CDR3 comprises 14 residues.

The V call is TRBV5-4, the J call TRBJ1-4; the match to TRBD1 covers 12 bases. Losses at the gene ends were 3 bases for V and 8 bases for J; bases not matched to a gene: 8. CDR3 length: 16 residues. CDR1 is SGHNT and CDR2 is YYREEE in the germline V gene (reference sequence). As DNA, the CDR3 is TGTGCCAGCAGCTCGGGACAGGGGGCTCCAGGAGAAAAACTGTTTTTT. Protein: CASSSGQGAPGEKLFF.

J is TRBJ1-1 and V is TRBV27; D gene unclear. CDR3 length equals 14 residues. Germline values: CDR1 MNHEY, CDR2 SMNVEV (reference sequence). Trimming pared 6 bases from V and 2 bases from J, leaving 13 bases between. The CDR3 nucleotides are TGTGCCAGCAGGAATAAGGACGGAAACACTGAAGCTTTCTTT. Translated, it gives CASRNKDGNTEAFF.

This CDR3 is CASSGQGANEQFF. The CDR3 DNA follows: TGTGCCAGCAGTGGACAGGGCGCCAATGAGCAGTTCTTC. V is TRBV2 and J is TRBJ2-1; TRBD1 matches 7 bases. Germline values: CDR1 SNHLY, CDR2 FYNNEI. The CDR3 has 13 amino acids. J was trimmed by 6 bases and V by 4 bases; bases with no gene match: 3.

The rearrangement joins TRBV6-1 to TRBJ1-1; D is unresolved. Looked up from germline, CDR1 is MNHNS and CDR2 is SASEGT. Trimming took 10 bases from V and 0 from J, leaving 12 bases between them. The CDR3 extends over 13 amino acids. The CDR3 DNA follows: TGTGCCACAAAGGTTACGATGAACACTGAAGCTTTCTTT. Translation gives CATKVTMNTEAFF.

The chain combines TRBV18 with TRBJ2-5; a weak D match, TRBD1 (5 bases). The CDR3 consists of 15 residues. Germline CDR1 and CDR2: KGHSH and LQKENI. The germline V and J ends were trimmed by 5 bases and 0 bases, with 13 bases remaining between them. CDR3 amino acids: CASSIDRMYQETQYF. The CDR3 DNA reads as TGTGCCAGCTCAATAGACAGAATGTACCAAGAGACCCAGTACTTC.

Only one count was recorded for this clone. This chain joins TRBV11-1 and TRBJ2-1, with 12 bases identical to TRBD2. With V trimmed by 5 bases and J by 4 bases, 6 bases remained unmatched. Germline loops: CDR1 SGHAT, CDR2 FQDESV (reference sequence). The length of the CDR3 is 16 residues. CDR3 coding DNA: TGTGCCAGCAGCAGCGGACTAGCGGGAATTTACAATGAGCAGTTCTTC. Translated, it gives CASSSGLAGIYNEQFF.

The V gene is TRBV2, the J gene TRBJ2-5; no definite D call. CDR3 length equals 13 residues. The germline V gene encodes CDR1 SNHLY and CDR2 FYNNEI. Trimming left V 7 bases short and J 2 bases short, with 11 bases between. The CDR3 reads CASIPERQETQYF. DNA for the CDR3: TGTGCCAGCATACCGGAGAGACAAGAGACCCAGTACTTC.